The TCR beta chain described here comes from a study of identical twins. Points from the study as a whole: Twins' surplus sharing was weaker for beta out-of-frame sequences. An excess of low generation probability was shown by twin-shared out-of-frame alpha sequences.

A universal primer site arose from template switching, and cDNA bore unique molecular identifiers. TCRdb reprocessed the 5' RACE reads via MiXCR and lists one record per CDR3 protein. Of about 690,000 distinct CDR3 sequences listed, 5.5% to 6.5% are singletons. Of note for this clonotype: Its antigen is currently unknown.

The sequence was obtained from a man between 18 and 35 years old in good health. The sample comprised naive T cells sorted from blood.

DNA for the CDR3: TGTGCCAGTAGTCTAATCTTCAGGGGTGACCAGCCCCAGCATTTT. Protein sequence: CASSLIFRGDQPQHF. The J gene is TRBJ1-5, the V gene TRBV19; the D gene is possibly TRBD1 (6 bases). The CDR3 is 15 amino acids. The germline V and J ends were trimmed by 5 bases and 7 bases, with 18 bases remaining between them. Looked up from germline, CDR1 is LNHDA and CDR2 is SQIVND (reference sequence).